The following is a T cell receptor (beta chain) sequence with its context. Its antigen is unidentified. Mouse germline and gene names are used. The CDR3 end is not reached by the read, which stops 4 residues before it; the germline J gene fills it in. Investigators isolated RNA and reverse transcribed it into cDNA to act as the sequencing template. Using immunoSEQ multiplex PCR, the repertoire was profiled, and TCRdb retains in-frame clones only, with some absent. The specimen has 290,000 or so clones, none found just once. The sample is drawn from a study of CD8+ T cells in alopecia areata. Study in general: Grafting placed skin from roughly 6-13-month-old C3H/HeJ donors with spontaneous alopecia onto approximately 7-11-week-old female C3H/HeJ mice. Study-wide results and caveats: Higher clonality than in normal scalp was seen in lesional scalp, especially alopecia totalis/universalis. Relative to mice, TCR sharing across patients was less clear, a difference possibly HLA-related.

The germline V gene has CDR1 MNHDT and CDR2 YYDKIL. The CDR3 is made up of 13 amino acids. Cell sorting was performed on pooled cutaneous lymph node cells with CD4, CD8alpha, NKG2D, NKG2ACE and other markers. This TCR came from a C3H/HeJ mouse with alopecia areata. The MHC haplotype of this mouse line is H2-k. V is TRBV17 and J is TRBJ1-1; possible D gene TRBD1, 6 bases. Material: CD4+ T cells sorted from a lymph node. The covered CDR3 bases are TGTGCTAGCAGTAGCGGGGGGGCGCGA. Its translation: CASSSGGAR. The full CDR3 sequence reads CASSSGGAREVFF.